The sequence of this T cell receptor (beta chain) was determined in a study of blood T cell repertoires in COVID-19. Method: immunoSEQ multiplex PCR; TCRdb's copy keeps in-frame clones and lacks some. Here the sample spans roughly 130,000 clones, roughly 88% being singletons. This clonotype was sampled from a man aged 40-50 years with acute or convalescent COVID-19. Source material: peripheral blood.

CDR3 bases: TGTGCCAGCAGTGAAGCCAGGGTCGAAAAACTGTTTTTT. The encoded protein is CASSEARVEKLFF. The chain couples TRBV2 to TRBJ1-4, with D perhaps matching TRBD1 (5 bases). In germline, CDR1 is SNHLY, CDR2 FYNNEI. V was shortened by 0 bases and J by 8 bases, with 7 bases between the two germline ends. The CDR3 runs 13 residues.